The T cell receptor (beta chain) described here comes from a study of blood T cell repertoires in COVID-19 (TCRdb year 2020). For context, the study as a whole: The collaborator samples originated in the United States, Italy and Spain and spanned the acute and convalescent phases of COVID-19. The repertoires were made available in a free public database intended to serve as a resource for research on the immune response to SARS-CoV-2. Sample metadata almost always included a de-identified subject ID, COVID-19 status, age in years and sex. The material from the prospective study consisted of cDNA or gDNA derived from T cells, B-cell-depleted T cells, or PBMCs. Subjects who had been exposed to COVID-19, were actively infected with it, or had recovered from it provided the deeply sampled blood TCRbeta repertoires that made up the dataset. Samples came from the ongoing ImmuneRACE study (first 160 participants) plus 1,254 subjects from 6 global collaborators. Where available, HLA class I and class II types were taken from metadata supplied by the sample provider and were not determined by assay-based typing. Results the study describes overall, beyond this receptor: The amount of clinical and demographic metadata varied by source and participant and was provided uncurated.

In regard to this clone: What antigen it recognizes has not been identified. Base qualities are missing; no much larger clone stands one base away.

The immunoSEQ Assay, a bias-controlled multiplex PCR, was used to amplify TCRbeta CDR3 regions from genomic DNA. The authors processed their data as follows. The number of nucleated cells in each sample was estimated from the amplification of reference gene primers within the assay. To quantify the absolute abundance of each unique TCRbeta CDR3 rearrangement, sequence reads were collapsed and filtered. Productive Simpson clonality was computed per sample as the square root of Simpson's diversity index over productive rearrangements. Sourced from immuneACCESS, this table was stored by TCRdb with only in-frame sequences that have V and J called. A share of the clones is absent; for the studies checked, an unresolved V gene accounts for under half, and the remainder has no known explanation. V, J and clone size are those of that table, while D and trimming were read from the DNA. The sample yields a few hundred thousand clones; roughly 88% were counted once. The ten largest account for over 2% of the sample.

Enrolling through a virtual design, the prospective study's participants ranged in age from about 18 to 100 years and lived across roughly 24 United States geographic areas. To assign participants to cohorts, the prospective study relied on clinical history that participants themselves reported in a screening survey and a study questionnaire. Recovered participants in ImmuneRACE Cohort 3 were defined by two consecutive negative NP/OP PCR tests, clearance by a healthcare professional, or resolution of symptoms. Mobile phlebotomists in the prospective study collected whole blood, serum and a nasopharyngeal or oropharyngeal swab from every participant. Additional blood draws and questionnaires over an approximately two-month period could optionally be provided by prospective study participants. Before DNA extraction, blood samples from the prospective study were shipped at room temperature or frozen.

Sequencing used PBMCs or T cells enriched from blood (not recorded which). The sequence was collected from a man aged 30 to 39 who had recovered from COVID-19.

The sequenced DNA is TGTGCCAGCAGCCGAGGGACAGGGGGTGATTCACCCCTCCACTTT. Its protein reads: CASSRGTGGDSPLHF. The chain is made from TRBV3-1 (or the pseudogene TRBV3-2) and TRBJ1-6, with TRBD1 identical over 11 junction bases. From its cysteine to its phenylalanine, the CDR3 spans 15 amino acids. The sequence is cut down to CDR3 DNA, 45 bases in frame from base 1. The CDR1 and CDR2 encoded by the germline V gene (reference sequence) are LGHDT and YNNKEL. V has 4 bases trimmed and J has 8 bases trimmed; junction bases matching no gene number 4.